Following are 7 T cell receptor beta chains from one sample sequenced in a study of patients and donors after allogeneic stem cell transplantation. TCRdb reanalysed the RT-PCR reads using MiXCR and keeps one entry per CDR3 protein. The sample includes some 150,000 distinct CDR3 sequences, about a third of them seen just once. The sample consisted of blood, either unsorted or a sorted T cell fraction (not recorded which). The source is a human donor who was either an allogeneic HSCT recipient or a stem cell or donor lymphocyte infusion donor (not recorded which). It is not recorded whose cells these are; they may come from a transplant donor.

This chain joins TRBV6-5 and TRBJ2-6; D is undetermined. CDR1 is MNHEY and CDR2 is SVGAGI in the germline V gene. Trimming cost V 0 bases and J 1 base, with 10 bases left between them. This CDR3 contains 17 residues. In nucleotides, the CDR3 is TGTGCCAGCAGTTACTCGGTCAGACCTTCTGGGGCCAACGTCCTGACTTTC. Protein product: CASSYSVRPSGANVLTF.

This chain joins TRBV3-1 and TRBJ1-5; no clear D. The CDR3 has 12 residues. The V and J ends lost 3 bases and 5 bases respectively, with 5 bases between them. Germline CDR1 LGHDT, CDR2 YNNKEL (reference sequence). The CDR3 spells CASSHGDQPQHF. The CDR3 DNA sequence: TGTGCCAGCAGCCACGGGGATCAGCCCCAGCATTTT.

This chain joins TRBV12-3 or TRBV12-4 and TRBJ1-3, with unresolved D. CDR3 length: 14 residues. V was shortened by 3 bases and J by 4 bases, with 10 bases between the two germline ends. The CDR3 is CASSLWGPGNTIYF. The CDR3 bases are TGTGCCAGCAGTTTGTGGGGTCCGGGAAACACCATATATTTT.

This chain links TRBV9 with TRBJ1-5; D is perhaps TRBD1 (5 bases). V shed 0 bases and J shed 2 bases, with 9 bases lying between them. The length of the CDR3 is 15 residues. The germline CDR1 and CDR2 sequences are SGDLS and YYNGEE. The CDR3 sequence: CASSVEGLGNQPQHF. The CDR3 DNA is TGTGCCAGCAGCGTAGAGGGGCTGGGCAATCAGCCCCAGCATTTT.

The chain recombines TRBV9 with TRBJ2-5; the match to TRBD2 covers 8 bases. V lost 3 bases, J lost 3 bases, and 7 bases stayed unmatched. CDR1 SGDLS and CDR2 YYNGEE come from the germline V gene. The CDR3 is 15 amino acids. CDR3 DNA: TGTGCCAGCAGCGAGCCCCCGGGACTAGAAGAGACCCAGTACTTC. It is translated as CASSEPPGLEETQYF. Full variable domain (remainder filled in from reference TRBV9 and TRBJ2-5): DSGVTQTPKHLITATGQRVTLRCSPRSGDLSVYWYQQSLDQGLQFLIQYYNGEERAKGNILERFSAQQFPDLHSELNLSSLELGDSALYFCASSEPPGLEETQYFGPGTRLLVL.

This chain's CDR3 is CATSGAAETQYF. The CDR3 DNA is TGTGCCACCAGTGGGGCAGCAGAGACCCAGTACTTC. This chain joins TRBV24-1 and TRBJ2-5; D unresolved. V shed 5 bases and J shed 4 bases, with 7 bases lying between them. The CDR3 sequence is 12 residues long. Germline CDR1 KGHDR, CDR2 SFDVKD.

The chain has TRBV6-2 or TRBV6-3 and TRBJ2-2; D could derive from TRBD1 or TRBD2 (5 bases each). The V and J ends lost 8 bases and 5 bases respectively, with 15 bases between them. Looked up from germline, CDR1 is MNHEY and CDR2 is SVGEGT. The CDR3 length is 14 residues. Here the CDR3 DNA reads TGTGCCAGCTTGGTCCGGGGCCGGACCGGGGAGCTGTTTTTT. It encodes CASLVRGRTGELFF.